This TCR beta chain was observed in a study of shared clonotypes between healthy human individuals. Background on the study: Contributing individuals were a couple of females and a few males aged 18 to 49.

A deep-level run was used for the assay. The repertoire was sequenced with immunoSEQ multiplex PCR; TCRdb's copy has only in-frame clones and lacks some. The sample includes 110,000 or so clones, about 63% seen only once; the top ten take roughly 23%. CDR3 length: 14 residues. V was shortened by 6 bases and J by 8 bases, with 16 bases between the two germline ends. Germline CDR1 MNHNY, CDR2 SVGAGI (reference sequence). Ten or more counts support this clone. The TCR was taken from a woman between 25 and 40 years old in good health. The rearrangement joins TRBV6-6 to TRBJ1-4; D gene uncertain. Source material: memory CD8+ T cells sorted from blood. Documented subset: CD45RO+ cells pooled with CCR7-negative TemRA cells. As DNA, the CDR3 is TGTGCCAGCAGCTTCCCCGGGGAGCGAGAAAAACTGTTTTTT. This codes for CASSFPGEREKLFF.